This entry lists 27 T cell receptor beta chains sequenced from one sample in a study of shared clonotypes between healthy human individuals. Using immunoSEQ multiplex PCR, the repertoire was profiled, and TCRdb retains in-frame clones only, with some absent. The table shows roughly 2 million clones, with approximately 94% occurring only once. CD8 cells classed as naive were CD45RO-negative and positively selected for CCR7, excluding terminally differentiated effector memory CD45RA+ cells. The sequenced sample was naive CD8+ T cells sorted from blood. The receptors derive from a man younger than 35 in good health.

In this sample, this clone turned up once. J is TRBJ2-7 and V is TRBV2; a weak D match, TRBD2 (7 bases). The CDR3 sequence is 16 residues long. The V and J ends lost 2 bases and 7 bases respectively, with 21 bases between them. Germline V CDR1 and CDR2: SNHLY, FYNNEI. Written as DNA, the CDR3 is TGTGCCAGCAGTGAAATTTTCGGGGGGCTCTCGGTAGAGCAGTACTTC. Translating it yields CASSEIFGGLSVEQYF.

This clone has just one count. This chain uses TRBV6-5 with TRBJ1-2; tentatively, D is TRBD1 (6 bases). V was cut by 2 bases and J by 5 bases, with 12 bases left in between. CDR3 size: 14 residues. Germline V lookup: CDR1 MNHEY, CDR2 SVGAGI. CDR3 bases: TGTGCCAGCAGTTACGCAGACAGGAATTATGGCTACACCTTC. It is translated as CASSYADRNYGYTF.

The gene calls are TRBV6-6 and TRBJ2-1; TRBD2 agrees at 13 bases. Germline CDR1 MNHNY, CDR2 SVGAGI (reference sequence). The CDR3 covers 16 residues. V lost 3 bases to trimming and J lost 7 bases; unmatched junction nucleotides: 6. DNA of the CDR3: TGTGCCAGCAGTTATCCCGGGACTAGCGGGAAGAATGAGCAGTTCTTC. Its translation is CASSYPGTSGKNEQFF.

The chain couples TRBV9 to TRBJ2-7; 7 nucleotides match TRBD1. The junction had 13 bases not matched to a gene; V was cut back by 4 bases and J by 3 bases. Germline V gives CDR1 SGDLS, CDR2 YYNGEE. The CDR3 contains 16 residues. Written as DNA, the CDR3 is TGTGCCAGCAGCTCCTCCGCCGGGACAGTCTACTACGAGCAGTACTTC. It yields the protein CASSSSAGTVYYEQYF.

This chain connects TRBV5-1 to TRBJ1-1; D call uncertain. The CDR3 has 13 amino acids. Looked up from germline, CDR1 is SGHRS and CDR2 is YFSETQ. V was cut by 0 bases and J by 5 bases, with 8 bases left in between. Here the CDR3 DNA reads TGCGCCAGCAGCTTGGATACGGATACTGAAGCTTTCTTT. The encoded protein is CASSLDTDTEAFF.

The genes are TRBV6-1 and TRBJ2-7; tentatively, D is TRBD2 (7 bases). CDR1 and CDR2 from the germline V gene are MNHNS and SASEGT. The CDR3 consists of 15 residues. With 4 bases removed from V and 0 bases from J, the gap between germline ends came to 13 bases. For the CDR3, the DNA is TGTGCCAGCAGTGTCCCGGGGGGCTTCTCCTACGAGCAGTACTTC. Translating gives CASSVPGGFSYEQYF.

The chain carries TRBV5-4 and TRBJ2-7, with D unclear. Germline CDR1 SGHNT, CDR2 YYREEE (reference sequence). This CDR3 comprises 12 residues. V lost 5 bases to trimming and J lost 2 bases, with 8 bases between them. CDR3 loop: CASSGTTYEQYF. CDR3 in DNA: TGTGCCAGCAGTGGAACAACCTACGAGCAGTACTTC.

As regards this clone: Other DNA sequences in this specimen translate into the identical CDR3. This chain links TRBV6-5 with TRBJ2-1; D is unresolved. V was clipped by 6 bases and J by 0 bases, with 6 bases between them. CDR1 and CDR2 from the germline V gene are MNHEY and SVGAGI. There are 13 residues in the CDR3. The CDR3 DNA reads TGTGCCAGCAGCGGAAGCTCCTACAATGAGCAGTTCTTC. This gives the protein CASSGSSYNEQFF.

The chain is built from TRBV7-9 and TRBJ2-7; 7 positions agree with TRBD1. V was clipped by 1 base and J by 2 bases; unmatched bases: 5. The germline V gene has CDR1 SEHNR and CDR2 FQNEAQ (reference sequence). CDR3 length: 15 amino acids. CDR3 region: CASSLVVGQTYEQYF. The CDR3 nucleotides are TGTGCCAGCAGCTTAGTAGTGGGACAGACCTACGAGCAGTACTTC.

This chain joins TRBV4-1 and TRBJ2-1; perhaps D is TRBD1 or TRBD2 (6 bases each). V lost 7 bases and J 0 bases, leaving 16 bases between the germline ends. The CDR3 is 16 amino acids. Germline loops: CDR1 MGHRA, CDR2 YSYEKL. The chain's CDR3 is CASKGEEGSSYNEQFF. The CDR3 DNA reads TGCGCCAGCAAGGGGGAGGAGGGGAGCTCCTACAATGAGCAGTTCTTC.

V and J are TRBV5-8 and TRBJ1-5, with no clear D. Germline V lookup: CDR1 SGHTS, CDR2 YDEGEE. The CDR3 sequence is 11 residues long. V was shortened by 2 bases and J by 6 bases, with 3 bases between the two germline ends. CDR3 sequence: CASSFLQPQHF. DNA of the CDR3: TGTGCCAGCAGCTTTCTTCAGCCCCAGCATTTT.

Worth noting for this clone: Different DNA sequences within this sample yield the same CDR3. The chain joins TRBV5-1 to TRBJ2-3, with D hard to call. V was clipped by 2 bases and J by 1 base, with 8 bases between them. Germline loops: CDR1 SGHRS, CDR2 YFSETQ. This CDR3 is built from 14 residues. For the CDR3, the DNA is TGCGCCAGCAGCTTCGGCACGGGCACAGATACGCAGTATTTT. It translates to CASSFGTGTDTQYF.

CDR3 protein: CASSSQQGFTETQYF. The CDR3 nucleotides are TGTGCCAGCAGCTCCCAACAGGGTTTTACGGAGACCCAGTACTTC. The chain recombines TRBV11-2 with TRBJ2-5; weak D call: TRBD1 (6 bases). This CDR3 has 15 amino acids. V was shortened by 4 bases and J by 5 bases, with 17 bases between the two germline ends. Germline-derived CDR1 and CDR2 are SGHAT and FQNNGV.

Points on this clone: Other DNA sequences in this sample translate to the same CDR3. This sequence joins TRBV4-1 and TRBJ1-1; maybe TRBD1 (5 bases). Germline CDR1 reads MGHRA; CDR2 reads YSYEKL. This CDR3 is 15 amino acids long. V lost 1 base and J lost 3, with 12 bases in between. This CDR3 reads CASSQVQGLDTEAFF. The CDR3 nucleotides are TGCGCCAGCAGCCAAGTTCAGGGTCTAGACACTGAAGCTTTCTTT.

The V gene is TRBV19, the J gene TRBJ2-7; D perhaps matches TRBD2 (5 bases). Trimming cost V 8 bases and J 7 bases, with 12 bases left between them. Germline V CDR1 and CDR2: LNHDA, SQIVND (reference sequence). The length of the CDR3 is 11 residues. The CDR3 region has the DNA TGTGCCAGTTCCCCCGGGGTGGAGCAGTACTTC. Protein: CASSPGVEQYF.

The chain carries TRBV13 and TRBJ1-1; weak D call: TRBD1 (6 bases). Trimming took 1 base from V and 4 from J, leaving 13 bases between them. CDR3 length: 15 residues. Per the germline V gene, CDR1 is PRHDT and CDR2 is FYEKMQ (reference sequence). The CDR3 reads CASSLEGGWGTEAFF. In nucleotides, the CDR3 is TGTGCCAGCAGCTTAGAAGGGGGTTGGGGCACTGAAGCTTTCTTT. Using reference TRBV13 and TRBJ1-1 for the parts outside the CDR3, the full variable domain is AAGVIQSPRHLIKEKRETATLKCYPIPRHDTVYWYQQGPGQDPQFLISFYEKMQSDKGSIPDRFSAQQFSDYHSELNMSSLELGDSALYFCASSLEGGWGTEAFFGQGTRLTVV.

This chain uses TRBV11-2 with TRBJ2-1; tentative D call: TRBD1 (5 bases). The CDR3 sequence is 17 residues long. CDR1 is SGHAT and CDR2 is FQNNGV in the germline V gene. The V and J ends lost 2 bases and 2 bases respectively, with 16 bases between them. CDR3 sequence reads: CASSLFGETDAYNEQFF. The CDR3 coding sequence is TGTGCCAGCAGCTTATTCGGCGAGACAGATGCCTACAATGAGCAGTTCTTC.

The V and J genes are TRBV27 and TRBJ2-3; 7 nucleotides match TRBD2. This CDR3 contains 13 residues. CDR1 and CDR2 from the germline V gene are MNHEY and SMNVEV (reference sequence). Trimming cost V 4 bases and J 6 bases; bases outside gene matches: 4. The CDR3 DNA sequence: TGTGCCAGCAGTTGGGGGGGTTCCGATACGCAGTATTTT. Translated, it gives CASSWGGSDTQYF.

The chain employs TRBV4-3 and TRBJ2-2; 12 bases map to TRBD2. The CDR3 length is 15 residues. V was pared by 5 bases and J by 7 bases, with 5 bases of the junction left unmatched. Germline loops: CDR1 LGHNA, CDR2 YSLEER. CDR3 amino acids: CASSSSGRAGGELFF. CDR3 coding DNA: TGCGCCAGCAGCTCTAGCGGGAGGGCCGGCGGGGAGCTGTTTTTT.

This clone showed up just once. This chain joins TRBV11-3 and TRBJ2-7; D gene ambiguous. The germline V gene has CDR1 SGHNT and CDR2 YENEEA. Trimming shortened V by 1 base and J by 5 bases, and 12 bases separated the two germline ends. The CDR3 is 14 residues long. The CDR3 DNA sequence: TGTGCCAGCAGCTTAGGACCAGAAGCTAACGAGCAGTACTTC. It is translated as CASSLGPEANEQYF.

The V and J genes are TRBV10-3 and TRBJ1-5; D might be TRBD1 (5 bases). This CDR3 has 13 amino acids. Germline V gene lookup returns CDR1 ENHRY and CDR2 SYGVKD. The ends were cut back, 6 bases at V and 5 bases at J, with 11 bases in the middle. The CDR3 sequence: CAISPGGDQPQHF. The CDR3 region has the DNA TGTGCCATCAGCCCTGGGGGAGATCAGCCCCAGCATTTT.

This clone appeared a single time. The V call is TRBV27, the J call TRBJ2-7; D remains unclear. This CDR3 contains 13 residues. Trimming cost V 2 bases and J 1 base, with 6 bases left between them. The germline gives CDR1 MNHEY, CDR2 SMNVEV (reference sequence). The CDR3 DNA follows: TGTGCCAGCAGTTTACTCCAGTCCTACGAGCAGTACTTC. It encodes CASSLLQSYEQYF.

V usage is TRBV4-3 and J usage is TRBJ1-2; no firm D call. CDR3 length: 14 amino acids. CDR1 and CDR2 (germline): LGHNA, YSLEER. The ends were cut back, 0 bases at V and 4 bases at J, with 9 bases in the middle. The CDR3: CASSQDLGFYGYTF. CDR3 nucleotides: TGCGCCAGCAGCCAAGATTTAGGGTTCTATGGCTACACCTTC.

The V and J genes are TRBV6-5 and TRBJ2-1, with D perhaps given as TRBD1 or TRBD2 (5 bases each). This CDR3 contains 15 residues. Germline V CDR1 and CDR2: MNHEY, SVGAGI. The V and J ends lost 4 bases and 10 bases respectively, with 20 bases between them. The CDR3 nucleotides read TGTGCCAGCAGTTTACTATCCGGGACCAAAGACGAGCAGTTCTTC. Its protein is CASSLLSGTKDEQFF.

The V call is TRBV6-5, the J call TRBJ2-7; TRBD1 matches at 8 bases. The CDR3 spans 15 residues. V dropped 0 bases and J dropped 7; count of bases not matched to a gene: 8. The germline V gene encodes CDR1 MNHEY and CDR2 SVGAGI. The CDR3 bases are TGTGCCAGCAGTTACTCGGGGACAGGTTCGGTAGAGCAGTACTTC. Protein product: CASSYSGTGSVEQYF.

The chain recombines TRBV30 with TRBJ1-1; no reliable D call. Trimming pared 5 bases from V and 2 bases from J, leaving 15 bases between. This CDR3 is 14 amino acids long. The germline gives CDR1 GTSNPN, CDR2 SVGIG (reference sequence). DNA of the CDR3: TGTGCCTGGGACCCGGGTCAGTCCAACACTGAAGCTTTCTTT. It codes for CAWDPGQSNTEAFF.

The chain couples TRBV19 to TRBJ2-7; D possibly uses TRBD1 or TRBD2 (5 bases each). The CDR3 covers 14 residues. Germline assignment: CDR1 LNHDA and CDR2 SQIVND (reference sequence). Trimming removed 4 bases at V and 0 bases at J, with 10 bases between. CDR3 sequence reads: CASSTGTDSYEQYF. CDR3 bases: TGTGCCAGTAGTACCGGGACGGACTCCTACGAGCAGTACTTC.